The clone carrying this TCR beta chain was picked up many times. V was pared by 1 base and J by 2 bases, with 8 bases of the junction left unmatched. The CDR3 covers 18 residues. The record originates from a study of T cells in Graves' hyperthyroidism and ophthalmopathy. The TCR beta CDR3 regions underwent amplification using RNA transcripts as the source. The HTBI primer set was used in a first-round RT-PCR of the TCR CDR3. TCRdb processed the multiplex PCR reads anew with MiXCR; each CDR3 protein has one entry. Of 450,000 to 600,000 distinct CDR3 sequences listed, 15% to 20% were seen once; the top ten hold 47%.

The source material was blood. This receptor was identified in a man aged 35-49 years with Graves' ophthalmopathy. The J gene is TRBJ2-6, the V gene TRBV12-3 or TRBV12-4, with 7 bases identical to TRBD2. Here the CDR3 DNA reads TGTGCCAGCAGTTTAGTGCTAGCGGCGCACCCTGGGGCCAACGTCCTGACTTTC. Translation gives CASSLVLAAHPGANVLTF.